Shown below are 8 T cell receptor beta chains from a single sample sequenced in a study of CXCR3-negative and CXCR3-positive naive CD8 T cells. Study-wide results and caveats: More hydrophobic TRB CDR3s occurred in CXCR3-positive than in CXCR3-negative naive cells.

No antigen has been identified for these receptors. With UMI labels, 5' RACE was used to prepare the TRB cDNA libraries. TCRdb re-analyzed the 5' RACE reads; it lists each CDR3 protein once, without DNA. Recorded here are 120,000 to 150,000 distinct CDR3 sequences; the top ten clones represent roughly 0.27%. Sequences were obtained from naive CXCR3+ CD8+ T cells from blood. Subset specified: CD45RO-CCR7+CD27+CD95- naive CD8+ T cells expressing CXCR3 (TNR3+). The receptors stem from a human donor in good health. Some clones in this sample may be carry-over from other donors' samples.

This chain connects TRBV5-1 to TRBJ2-3; TCRdb's D call of TRBD2 is untestable without DNA. The CDR3 is 15 residues long. CDR1 is SGHRS and CDR2 is YFSETQ in the germline V gene. The CDR3 here is CASSQLGLAGNTQYF.

The chain employs TRBV29-1 and TRBJ2-7; with no DNA, the TCRdb D assignment of TRBD1 cannot be verified. The CDR3 runs to 11 residues. Germline values: CDR1 SQVTM, CDR2 ANQGSEA. CDR3 sequence reads: CSVNRADGQYF.

The chain uses TRBV29-1 and TRBJ1-2; the D call from TCRdb, TRBD1, cannot be confirmed without DNA. The CDR3 consists of 15 residues. Germline loops: CDR1 SQVTM, CDR2 ANQGSEA. CDR3 residues: CSVPGGQIQGYGYTF. The full variable domain, in which reference TRBV29-1 and TRBJ1-2 provide the parts outside the CDR3, is SAVISQKPSRDICQRGTSLTIQCQVDSQVTMMFWYRQQPGQSLTLIATANQGSEATYESGFVIDKFPISRPNLTFSTLTVSNMSPEDSSIYLCSVPGGQIQGYGYTFGSGTRLTVV.

The chain links TRBV7-3 to TRBJ2-5; the TCRdb D gene call, TRBD1, has no DNA to confirm it. The CDR3 covers 13 residues. CDR1 is SGHTA and CDR2 is FQGTGA in the germline V gene. The CDR3 spells CASSLQGRETQYF.

The chain is built from TRBV19 and TRBJ1-1. There are 18 residues in the CDR3. The V gene's germline CDR1 is LNHDA and CDR2 SQIVND (reference sequence). The CDR3 sequence: CASSIDQVWDPMNTEAFF.

The chain combines TRBV29-1 with TRBJ1-1; TCRdb designates TRBD1, a call that cannot be tested without DNA. This CDR3 is 13 amino acids long. CDR1 and CDR2 from the germline V gene are SQVTM and ANQGSEA. Here the CDR3 reads CSVEEQGGTEAFF.

V gene TRBV5-1 combines with J gene TRBJ2-2; absent DNA, TCRdb's TRBD1 call cannot be checked. In germline, CDR1 is SGHRS, CDR2 YFSETQ. The CDR3 sequence is 13 residues long. The CDR3 loop reads CASSLNPGGELFF.

The genes are TRBV11-2 and TRBJ2-2; the TRBD1 assignment by TCRdb is unverifiable without DNA. Germline-derived CDR1 and CDR2 are SGHAT and FQNNGV. CDR3 size: 15 residues. The CDR3 region is CASSFWTDNTGELFF.